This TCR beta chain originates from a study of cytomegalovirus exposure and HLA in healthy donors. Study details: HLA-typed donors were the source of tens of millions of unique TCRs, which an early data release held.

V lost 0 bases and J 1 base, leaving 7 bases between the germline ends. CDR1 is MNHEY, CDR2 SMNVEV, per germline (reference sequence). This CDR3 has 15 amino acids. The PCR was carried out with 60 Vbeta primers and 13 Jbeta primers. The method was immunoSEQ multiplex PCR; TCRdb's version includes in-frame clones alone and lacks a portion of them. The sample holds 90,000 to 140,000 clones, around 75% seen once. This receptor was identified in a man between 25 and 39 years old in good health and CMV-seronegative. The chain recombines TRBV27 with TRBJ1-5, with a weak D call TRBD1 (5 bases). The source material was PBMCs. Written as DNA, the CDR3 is TGTGCCAGCAGTTTATCTGCAGGGAGCAATCAGCCCCAGCATTTT. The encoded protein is CASSLSAGSNQPQHF.